Included here is one T cell receptor (beta chain) sequence, with context. The data were obtained in a study of T-cell reconstitution after alpha-beta-depleted transplantation in children. Trimming took 3 bases from V and 5 from J, leaving 16 bases between them. The CDR3 consists of 14 residues. Germline CDR1 and CDR2: DFQATT and SNEGSKA (reference sequence). This sample's TCRbeta library carried unique molecular identifier barcodes. A single record per CDR3 protein comes from TCRdb applying MiXCR to the PCR reads. The table lists about a million distinct CDR3 sequences, around 30% of them singletons. This TCR was sampled from a boy under two years old who had a stem cell transplant for SCID, so the T cells may come from the graft donor. The sequencing here drew on PBMCs, mostly from graft donor cells, taken 360 days after TCRalphabeta/CD19-depleted stem cell transplant. This chain joins TRBV20-1 and TRBJ1-2, with D uncertain. CDR3 nucleotide sequence: TGCAGTGCTAGTTTCCAGGACCTTTTTTATGGCTACACCTTC. It is translated as CSASFQDLFYGYTF.